This TCR beta chain was recovered during a study of cytomegalovirus exposure and HLA in healthy donors. This clone was counted a single time. Its specificity is not known. Study-level results: Information on immune exposure was restricted to one variable (CMV serostatus). TRBV6-2, TRBV6-3 and some other V segments were excluded as indistinguishable. The authors later linked a missense DCLRE1C variant to TCR beta V- and J-gene trimming.

CDR1 is SGHNT and CDR2 is YENEEA in the germline V gene. The length of the CDR3 is 12 residues. V shed 5 bases, J shed 6 bases, and the junction held 2 bases outside the gene matches. The PCR had 60 Vbeta and 13 Jbeta primers. The protocol was immunoSEQ multiplex PCR, while the TCRdb copy is restricted to in-frame clones and leaves out a portion. This repertoire shows some 150,000 clones, more than 60% found once; its top ten account for 3% to 4%. The source is a woman between 40 and 55 years old in good health and CMV-seronegative. Input material: PBMCs. The chain couples TRBV11-3 to TRBJ1-1; 8 bases agree with TRBD1. The CDR3 region is CASSGTGAEAFF. In DNA, the CDR3 is TGTGCCAGCAGCGGGACAGGCGCTGAAGCTTTCTTT.